This T cell receptor (beta chain) was documented in a study of cytomegalovirus exposure and HLA in healthy donors. Study-level points and caveats: Several of the most significant clusters appeared linked to common viral pathogens, based on a later analysis. It was likely that a cluster of highly shared sequence variants was a sequencing artifact.

This clone was seen more than once but under ten times. The antigen remains unidentified. Vbeta (60) and Jbeta (13) primers were used in the PCR. The assay was immunoSEQ multiplex PCR, and TCRdb's table has in-frame clones only and misses some. The table lists approximately 100,000 clones, about four fifths of them singletons. This TCR was sampled from a woman aged 40 to 50 in good health and CMV-seronegative. Material: PBMCs.

CDR3 DNA: TGTGCCAGCAGTTTAATCCCGGGACAGGGTGACAATGAGCAGTTCTTC. Translating gives CASSLIPGQGDNEQFF. The chain combines TRBV27 with TRBJ2-1; 9 bases fit TRBD1. V shed 2 bases, J shed 5 bases, and the junction held 7 bases outside the gene matches. CDR1 and CDR2 (germline): MNHEY, SMNVEV (reference sequence). This CDR3 is 16 amino acids long.